The 6 T cell receptor beta chains listed next were all sequenced from one sample in a study of blood T cell repertoires in COVID-19. Method: immunoSEQ multiplex PCR; TCRdb's copy keeps in-frame clones and lacks some. This table has roughly 200,000 clones, roughly nine tenths appearing once. The sequencing input was peripheral blood. The receptors stem from a woman in her 50s with COVID-19, enrolled during active disease.

V usage is TRBV29-1 and J usage is TRBJ2-3, with 8 bases fitting TRBD2. The CDR3 is 13 residues long. Germline V CDR1 and CDR2: SQVTM, ANQGSEA. CDR3 protein: CSIPGLVTDTQYF. CDR3 sequence (DNA): TGCAGTATCCCGGGACTAGTGACAGATACGCAGTATTTT.

The V call is TRBV7-8, the J call TRBJ2-7; 9 nucleotides align to TRBD1. Germline values: CDR1 SGHVS, CDR2 FQNEAQ. The CDR3 is 15 amino acids. Trimming cost V 6 bases and J 3 bases; bases outside gene matches: 9. The CDR3 region is CASSPTGGSYYEQYV. CDR3 in DNA: TGTGCCAGCAGTCCTACAGGGGGCAGTTACTACGAGCAGTACGTC.

V gene TRBV5-4 combines with J gene TRBJ1-3; D is perhaps TRBD1 (5 bases). CDR3 size: 15 residues. The V end was cut by 4 bases, the J end by 0 bases, with 11 bases between. Germline CDR1 is SGHNT and CDR2 is YYREEE (reference sequence). Here the CDR3 reads CASSRGGNSGNTIYF. In DNA, the CDR3 is TGTGCCAGCAGCCGCGGGGGTAACTCTGGAAACACCATATATTTT. Filled out from reference TRBV5-4 and TRBJ1-3, the complete variable domain reads ETGVTQSPTHLIKTRGQQVTLRCSSQSGHNTVSWYQQALGQGPQFIFQYYREEENGRGNFPPRFSGLQFPNYSSELNVNALELDDSALYLCASSRGGNSGNTIYFGEGSWLTVV.

The genes are TRBV7-9 and TRBJ2-3, with TRBD1 as a possible D gene (6 bases). In germline, CDR1 is SEHNR, CDR2 FQNEAQ (reference sequence). V was shortened by 1 base and J by 5 bases, with 13 bases between the two germline ends. CDR3 size: 15 residues. In DNA, the CDR3 is TGTGCCAGCAGCTTAGGAGCAGGGGCGGTAGATACGCAGTATTTT. This codes for CASSLGAGAVDTQYF. Complete variable domain (other parts from reference TRBV7-9 and TRBJ2-3): DTGVSQNPRHKITKRGQNVTFRCDPISEHNRLYWYRQTLGQGPEFLTYFQNEAQLEKSRLLSDRFSAERPKGSFSTLEIQRTEQGDSAMYLCASSLGAGAVDTQYFGPGTRLTVL.

DNA for the CDR3: TGTGCCAGCAGCGCCTCACTAGCGGACGAGCAGTACGTC. It specifies CASSASLADEQYV. The gene calls are TRBV5-4 and TRBJ2-7; 8 positions match TRBD2. There are 13 residues in the CDR3. CDR1 SGHNT and CDR2 YYREEE come from the germline V gene (reference sequence). Trimming cost V 4 bases and J 5 bases; bases outside gene matches: 5.

V gene TRBV10-2 combines with J gene TRBJ1-5; D is possibly TRBD1 (5 bases). This CDR3 spans 14 amino acids. The V gene's germline CDR1 is WSHSY and CDR2 SAAADI. V was cut by 10 bases and J by 3 bases, with 16 bases left in between. CDR3 in DNA: TGCGCCACCAGCCGGGGAGGGGACAATCAGCCCCAGCATTTT. Its protein is CATSRGGDNQPQHF.